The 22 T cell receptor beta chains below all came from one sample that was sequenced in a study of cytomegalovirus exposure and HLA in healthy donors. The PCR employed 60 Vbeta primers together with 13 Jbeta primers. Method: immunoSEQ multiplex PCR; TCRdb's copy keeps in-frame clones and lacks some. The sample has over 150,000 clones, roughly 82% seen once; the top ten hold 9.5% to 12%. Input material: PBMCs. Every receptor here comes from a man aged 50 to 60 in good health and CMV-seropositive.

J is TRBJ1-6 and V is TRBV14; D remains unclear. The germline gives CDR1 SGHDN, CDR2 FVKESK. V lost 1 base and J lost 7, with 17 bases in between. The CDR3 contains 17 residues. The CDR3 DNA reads TGTGCCAGCAGCCAAGGTTTCCTACAGAGCTGGAATTCACCCCTCCACTTT. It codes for CASSQGFLQSWNSPLHF.

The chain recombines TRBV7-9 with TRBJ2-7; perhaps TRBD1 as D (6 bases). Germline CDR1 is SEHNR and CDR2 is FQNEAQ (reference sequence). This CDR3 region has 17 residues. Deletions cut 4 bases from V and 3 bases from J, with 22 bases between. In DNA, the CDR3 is TGTGCCAGCAGCTCCCCACCCGACAGGCCCGGGGTCTACGAGCAGTACTTC. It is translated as CASSSPPDRPGVYEQYF.

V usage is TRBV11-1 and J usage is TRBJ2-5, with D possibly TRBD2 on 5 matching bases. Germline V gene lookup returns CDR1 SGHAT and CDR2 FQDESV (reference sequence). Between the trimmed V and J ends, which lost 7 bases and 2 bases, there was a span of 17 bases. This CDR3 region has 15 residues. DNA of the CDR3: TGTGCCAGCACCCCAGCTAATCCGGGACAAGAGACCCAGTACTTC. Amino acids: CASTPANPGQETQYF. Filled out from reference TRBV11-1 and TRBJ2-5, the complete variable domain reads EAEVAQSPRYKITEKSQAVAFWCDPISGHATLYWYRQILGQGPELLVQFQDESVVDDSQLPKDRFSAERLKGVDSTLKIQPAELGDSAMYLCASTPANPGQETQYFGPGTRLLVL.

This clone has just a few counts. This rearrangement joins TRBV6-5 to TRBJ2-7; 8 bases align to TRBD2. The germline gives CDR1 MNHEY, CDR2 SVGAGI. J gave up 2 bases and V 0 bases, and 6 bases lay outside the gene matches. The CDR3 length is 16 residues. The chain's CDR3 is CASSYSGRGETYEQYF. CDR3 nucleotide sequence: TGTGCCAGCAGTTACTCTGGGCGGGGGGAAACCTACGAGCAGTACTTC.

DNA for the CDR3: TGTGCCAGCAGCGAGGGACAGGGGATCTCCTACGAGCAGTACTTC. Protein sequence: CASSEGQGISYEQYF. The V call is TRBV28, the J call TRBJ2-7, with 10 positions matching TRBD1. The CDR3 loop spans 15 amino acids. The trim removed 6 bases at V and 0 bases at J, leaving 5 bases unmatched. Germline V gives CDR1 MDHEN, CDR2 SYDVKM.

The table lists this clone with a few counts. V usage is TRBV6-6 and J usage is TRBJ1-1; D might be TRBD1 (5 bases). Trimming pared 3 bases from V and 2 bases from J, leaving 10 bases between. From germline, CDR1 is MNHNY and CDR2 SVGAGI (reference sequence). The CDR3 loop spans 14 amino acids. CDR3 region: CASSYAGPNTEAFF. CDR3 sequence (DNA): TGTGCCAGCAGTTATGCAGGGCCTAACACTGAAGCTTTCTTT.

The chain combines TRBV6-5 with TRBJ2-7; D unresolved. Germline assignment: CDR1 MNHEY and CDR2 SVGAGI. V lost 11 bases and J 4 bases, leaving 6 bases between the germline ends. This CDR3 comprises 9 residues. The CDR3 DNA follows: TGTGCCCACCGGTACGAGCAGTACTTC. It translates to CAHRYEQYF.

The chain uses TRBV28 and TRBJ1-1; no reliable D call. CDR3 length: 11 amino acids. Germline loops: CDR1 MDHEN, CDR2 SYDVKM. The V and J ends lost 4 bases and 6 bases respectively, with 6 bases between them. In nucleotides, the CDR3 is TGTGCCAGCAGTTCGGCGGCTGAAGCTTTCTTT. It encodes CASSSAAEAFF.

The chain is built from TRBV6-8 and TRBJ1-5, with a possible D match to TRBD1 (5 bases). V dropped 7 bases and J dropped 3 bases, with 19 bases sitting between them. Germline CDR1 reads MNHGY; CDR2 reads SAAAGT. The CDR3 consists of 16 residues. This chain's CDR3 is CASMHHREGDNQPQHF. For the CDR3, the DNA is TGTGCCAGCATGCACCACAGAGAAGGGGACAATCAGCCCCAGCATTTT.

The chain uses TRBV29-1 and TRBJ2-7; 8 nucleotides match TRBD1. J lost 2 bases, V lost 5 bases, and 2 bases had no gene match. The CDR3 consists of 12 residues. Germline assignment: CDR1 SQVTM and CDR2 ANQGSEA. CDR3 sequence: CSVRQGPYEQYF. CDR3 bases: TGCAGCGTTCGACAGGGGCCCTACGAGCAGTACTTC.

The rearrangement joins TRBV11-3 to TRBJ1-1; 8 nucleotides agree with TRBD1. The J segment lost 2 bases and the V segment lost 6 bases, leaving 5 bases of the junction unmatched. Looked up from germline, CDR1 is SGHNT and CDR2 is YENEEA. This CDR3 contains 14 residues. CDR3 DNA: TGTGCCAGCAGGCCAGGGGGCGCAAACACTGAAGCTTTCTTT. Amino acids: CASRPGGANTEAFF.

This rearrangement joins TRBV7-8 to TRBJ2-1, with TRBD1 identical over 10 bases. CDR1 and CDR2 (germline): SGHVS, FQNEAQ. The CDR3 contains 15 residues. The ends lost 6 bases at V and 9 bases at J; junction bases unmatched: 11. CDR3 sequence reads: CASSPGTGAPGEQFF. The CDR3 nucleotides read TGTGCCAGCAGTCCCGGGACAGGGGCCCCAGGTGAGCAGTTCTTC. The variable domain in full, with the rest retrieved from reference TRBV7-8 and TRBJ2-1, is GAGVSQSPRYKVAKRGQDVALRCDPISGHVSLFWYQQALGQGPEFLTYFQNEAQLDKSGLPSDRFFAERPEGSVSTLKIQRTQQEDSAVYLCASSPGTGAPGEQFFGPGTRLTVL.

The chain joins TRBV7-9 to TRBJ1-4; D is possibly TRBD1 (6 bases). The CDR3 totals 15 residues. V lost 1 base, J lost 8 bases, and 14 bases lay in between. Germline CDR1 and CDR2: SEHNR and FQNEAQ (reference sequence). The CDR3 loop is CASSLDYRAEEKLFF. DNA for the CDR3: TGTGCCAGCAGCTTAGATTACAGGGCGGAGGAAAAACTGTTTTTT.

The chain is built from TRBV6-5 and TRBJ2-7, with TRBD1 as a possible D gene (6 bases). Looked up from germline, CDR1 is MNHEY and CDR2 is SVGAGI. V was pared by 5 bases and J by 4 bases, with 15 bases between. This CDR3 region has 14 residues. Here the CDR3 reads CASSRTGSGYEQYF. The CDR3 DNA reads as TGTGCCAGCAGTCGCACAGGGTCGGGATACGAGCAGTACTTC.

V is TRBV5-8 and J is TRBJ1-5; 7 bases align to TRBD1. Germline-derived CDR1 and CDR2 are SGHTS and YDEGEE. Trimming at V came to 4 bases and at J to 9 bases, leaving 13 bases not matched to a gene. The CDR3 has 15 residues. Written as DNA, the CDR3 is TGTGCCAGCAGCCGAACCCGGACAGGTGAGATGCCCCAGCATTTT. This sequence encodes CASSRTRTGEMPQHF.

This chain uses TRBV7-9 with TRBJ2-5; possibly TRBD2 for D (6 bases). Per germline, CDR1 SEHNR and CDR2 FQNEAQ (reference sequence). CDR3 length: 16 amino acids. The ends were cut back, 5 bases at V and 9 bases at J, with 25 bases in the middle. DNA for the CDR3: TGTGCCAGCAGCCCTAAGGGACTCCCCGAGTATAACGCCCAGTACTTC. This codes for CASSPKGLPEYNAQYF.

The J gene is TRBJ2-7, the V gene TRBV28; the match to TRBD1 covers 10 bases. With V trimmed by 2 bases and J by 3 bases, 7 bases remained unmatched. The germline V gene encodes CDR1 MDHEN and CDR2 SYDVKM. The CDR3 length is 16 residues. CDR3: CASSLEGDRGIYEQYF. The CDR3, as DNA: TGTGCCAGCAGTTTAGAGGGGGACAGGGGTATCTACGAGCAGTACTTC.

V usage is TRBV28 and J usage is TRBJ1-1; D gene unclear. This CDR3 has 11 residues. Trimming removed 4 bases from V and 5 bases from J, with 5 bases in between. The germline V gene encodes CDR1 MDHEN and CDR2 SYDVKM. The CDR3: CASSSVTEAFF. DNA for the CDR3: TGTGCCAGCAGTTCAGTTACTGAAGCTTTCTTT. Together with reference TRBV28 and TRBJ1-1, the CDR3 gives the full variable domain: DVKVTQSSRYLVKRTGEKVFLECVQDMDHENMFWYRQDPGLGLRLIYFSYDVKMKEKGDIPEGYSVSREKKERFSLILESASTNQTSMYLCASSSVTEAFFGQGTRLTVV.

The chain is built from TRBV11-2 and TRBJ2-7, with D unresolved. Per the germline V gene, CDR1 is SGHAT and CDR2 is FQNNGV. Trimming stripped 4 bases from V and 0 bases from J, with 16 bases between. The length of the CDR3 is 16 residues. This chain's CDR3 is CASSSFEAAASYEQYF. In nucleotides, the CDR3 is TGTGCCAGCAGCTCCTTTGAGGCGGCCGCCTCCTACGAGCAGTACTTC.

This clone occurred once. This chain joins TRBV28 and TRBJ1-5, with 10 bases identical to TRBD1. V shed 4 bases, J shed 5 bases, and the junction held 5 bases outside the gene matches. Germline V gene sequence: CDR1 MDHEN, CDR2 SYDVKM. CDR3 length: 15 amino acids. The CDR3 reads CASSSRTGGDQPQHF. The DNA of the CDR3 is TGTGCCAGCAGTTCGCGGACAGGGGGAGATCAGCCCCAGCATTTT.

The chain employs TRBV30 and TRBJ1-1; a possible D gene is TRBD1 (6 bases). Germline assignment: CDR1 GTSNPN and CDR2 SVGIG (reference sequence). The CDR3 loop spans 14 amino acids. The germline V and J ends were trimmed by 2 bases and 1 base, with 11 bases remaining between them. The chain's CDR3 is CAWSITRGNTEAFF. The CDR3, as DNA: TGTGCCTGGAGTATTACCAGGGGGAACACTGAAGCTTTCTTT. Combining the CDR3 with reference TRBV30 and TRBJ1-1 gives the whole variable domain SQTIHQWPATLVQPVGSPLSLECTVEGTSNPNLYWYRQAAGRGLQLLFYSVGIGQISSEVPQNLSASRPQDRQFILSSKKLLLSDSGFYLCAWSITRGNTEAFFGQGTRLTVV.

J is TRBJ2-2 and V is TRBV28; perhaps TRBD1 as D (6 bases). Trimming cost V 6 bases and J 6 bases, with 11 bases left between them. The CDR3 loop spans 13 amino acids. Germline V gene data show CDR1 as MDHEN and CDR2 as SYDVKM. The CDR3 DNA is TGTGCCAGCAGCCCAGGGGATGCCGGGGAGCTGTTTTTT. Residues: CASSPGDAGELFF.